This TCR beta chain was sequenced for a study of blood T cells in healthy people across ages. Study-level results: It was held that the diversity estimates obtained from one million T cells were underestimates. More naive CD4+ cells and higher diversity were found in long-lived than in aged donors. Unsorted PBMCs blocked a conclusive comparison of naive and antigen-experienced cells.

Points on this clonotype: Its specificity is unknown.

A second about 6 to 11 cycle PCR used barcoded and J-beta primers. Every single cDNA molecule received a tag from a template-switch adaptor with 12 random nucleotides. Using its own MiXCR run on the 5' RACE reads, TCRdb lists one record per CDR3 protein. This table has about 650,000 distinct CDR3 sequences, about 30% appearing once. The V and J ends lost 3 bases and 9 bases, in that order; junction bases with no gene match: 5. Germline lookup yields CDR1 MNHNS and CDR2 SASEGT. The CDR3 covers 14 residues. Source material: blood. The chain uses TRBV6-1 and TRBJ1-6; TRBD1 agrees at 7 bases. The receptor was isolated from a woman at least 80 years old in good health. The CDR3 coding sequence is TGTGCCAGCAGTGAGGGGACAGTTTTTTCACCCCTCCACTTT. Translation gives CASSEGTVFSPLHF.